This TCR beta chain comes out of a study of CD8 T cells in ankylosing spondylitis. Germline CDR1 reads MDHEN; CDR2 reads SYDVKM. V gave up 5 bases and J gave up 3 bases; unmatched junction bases: 8. CDR3 length equals 16 residues. Points on this clonotype: Its antigen is as yet unknown.

Generation of TCR beta libraries employed quantitative 5'-RACE incorporating molecular barcodes. TCRdb analysed the 5' RACE reads with MiXCR anew, one entry per CDR3 protein. The sample contains around 300,000 distinct CDR3 sequences, around 21% of which appear only once. Study results and caveats: In ankylosing spondylitis blood, a motif of eight highly homologous TCR beta variants appeared characteristic. Past studies reported some motif variants in reactive arthritis synovial fluid and blood. Clones tied to disease were said to be significantly enriched in matched ankylosing spondylitis synovial fluid.

The chain recombines TRBV28 with TRBJ2-7; 12 bases map to TRBD2. This receptor was identified in a female donor with ankylosing spondylitis or in good health (not recorded which). Sequenced input: blood, either unsorted or a sorted T cell fraction (not recorded which). CDR3: CASSPWTSGINYEQYF. In DNA form, the CDR3 reads TGTGCCAGCAGTCCCTGGACTAGCGGGATAAACTACGAGCAGTACTTC. The entire variable domain, with the rest obtained from reference TRBV28 and TRBJ2-7, is as follows: DVKVTQSSRYLVKRTGEKVFLECVQDMDHENMFWYRQDPGLGLRLIYFSYDVKMKEKGDIPEGYSVSREKKERFSLILESASTNQTSMYLCASSPWTSGINYEQYFGPGTRLTVT.